These 11 T cell receptor beta chains originate from one sample sequenced in a study of cytomegalovirus exposure and HLA in healthy donors. PCR was performed using 60 Vbeta and 13 Jbeta primers. Method: immunoSEQ multiplex PCR; TCRdb's copy keeps in-frame clones and lacks some. The data hold some 200,000 clones, with 82% observed a single time. The specimen was PBMCs. Receptor source: a woman aged 35 to 49 in good health and CMV-seronegative.

This clone is a singleton in its sample. The V gene is TRBV28, the J gene TRBJ1-4; D gene uncertain. The germline V gene encodes CDR1 MDHEN and CDR2 SYDVKM. The V end lost 6 bases, the J end lost 8 bases, and 13 bases lay between the germline ends. This CDR3 region has 13 residues. The chain's CDR3 is CASRPGLNEKLFF. The CDR3 region has the DNA TGTGCCAGCAGACCCGGACTGAACGAAAAACTGTTTTTT. The whole variable domain, filled in from reference TRBV28 and TRBJ1-4, reads DVKVTQSSRYLVKRTGEKVFLECVQDMDHENMFWYRQDPGLGLRLIYFSYDVKMKEKGDIPEGYSVSREKKERFSLILESASTNQTSMYLCASRPGLNEKLFFGSGTQLSVL.

The chain couples TRBV18 to TRBJ1-1; TRBD1 aligns across 7 bases. The V segment lost 2 bases and the J segment 3 bases; nucleotides outside the gene matches: 9. This CDR3 is built from 16 residues. The germline gives CDR1 KGHSH, CDR2 LQKENI. The CDR3 region has the DNA TGTGCCAGCTCACCATTGGACAGGCGACGGGACACTGAAGCTTTCTTT. Protein sequence: CASSPLDRRRDTEAFF.

The V call is TRBV9, the J call TRBJ2-1; 7 bases match TRBD2. Germline V gene lookup returns CDR1 SGDLS and CDR2 YYNGEE. This CDR3 has 13 residues. The ends lost 6 bases at V and 5 bases at J; junction bases unmatched: 5. The CDR3 is CASTASGDNEQFF. CDR3 nucleotide sequence: TGTGCCAGCACTGCAAGCGGGGACAATGAGCAGTTCTTC. Variable domain in full (rest from reference TRBV9 and TRBJ2-1): DSGVTQTPKHLITATGQRVTLRCSPRSGDLSVYWYQQSLDQGLQFLIQYYNGEERAKGNILERFSAQQFPDLHSELNLSSLELGDSALYFCASTASGDNEQFFGPGTRLTVL.

The chain links TRBV30 to TRBJ2-5, with D tentatively TRBD2 (5 bases). The germline V and J ends were trimmed by 0 bases and 3 bases, with 8 bases remaining between them. The V gene's germline CDR1 is GTSNPN and CDR2 SVGIG (reference sequence). This CDR3 spans 13 amino acids. The CDR3 DNA reads TGTGCCTGGAGTGTATTGCGGGAAGAGACCCAGTACTTC. Its translation is CAWSVLREETQYF.

This sequence joins TRBV7-9 and TRBJ2-6, with D possibly TRBD2 on 5 matching bases. Trimming removed 1 base at V and 2 bases at J, with 9 bases between. Germline V gene lookup returns CDR1 SEHNR and CDR2 FQNEAQ (reference sequence). The CDR3 runs to 16 residues. CDR3 sequence reads: CASSLGAGAGANVLTF. The CDR3 DNA sequence: TGTGCCAGCAGCTTAGGAGCCGGGGCTGGGGCCAACGTCCTGACTTTC.

The chain carries TRBV28 and TRBJ1-3; the D gene is possibly TRBD1 (5 bases). CDR3 length equals 15 residues. Trimming removed 5 bases from V and 6 bases from J, with 17 bases in between. The V gene's germline CDR1 is MDHEN and CDR2 SYDVKM. The CDR3 spells CASSLLGGTENTIYF. The CDR3 coding sequence is TGTGCCAGCAGTCTCCTGGGGGGAACAGAAAACACCATATATTTT.

This chain links TRBV6-5 with TRBJ2-5; 9 nucleotides align to TRBD1. Germline lookup yields CDR1 MNHEY and CDR2 SVGAGI. The CDR3 loop spans 15 amino acids. Trimming took 6 bases from V and 2 from J; bases not matched to a gene: 7. This chain's CDR3 is CASRGAGTGQETQYF. The CDR3 DNA is TGTGCCAGCAGGGGGGCTGGGACAGGGCAAGAGACCCAGTACTTC.

The chain couples TRBV5-4 to TRBJ2-7; 10 bases are a match to TRBD1. The V gene's germline CDR1 is SGHNT and CDR2 YYREEE (reference sequence). V shed 4 bases and J 4 bases; nucleotides not matched to a gene: 8. This CDR3 contains 15 residues. The CDR3 is CASSAQTGGSYEQYF. CDR3 DNA: TGTGCCAGCAGCGCTCAGACAGGGGGCTCGTACGAGCAGTACTTC.

This chain uses TRBV9 with TRBJ2-1, with unresolved D. Trimming stripped 3 bases from V and 7 bases from J, with 17 bases between. Germline-derived CDR1 and CDR2 are SGDLS and YYNGEE. This CDR3 is built from 15 residues. CDR3 in amino acids: CASSAEALDPNEQFF. CDR3 sequence (DNA): TGTGCCAGCAGCGCAGAAGCCCTAGACCCTAATGAGCAGTTCTTC. Filled out from reference TRBV9 and TRBJ2-1, the complete variable domain reads DSGVTQTPKHLITATGQRVTLRCSPRSGDLSVYWYQQSLDQGLQFLIQYYNGEERAKGNILERFSAQQFPDLHSELNLSSLELGDSALYFCASSAEALDPNEQFFGPGTRLTVL.

Notes on this clone: An end of the junction does not agree with germline; a read error may underlie this. The V call is TRBV7-9, the J call TRBJ1-1; 10 nucleotides match TRBD1. Germline CDR1 is SEHNR and CDR2 is FQNEAQ (reference sequence). The CDR3 runs to 14 residues. The CDR3 is CSSSLEGTGAIAFF. CDR3 in DNA: TGTTCCAGCAGCTTAGAGGGGACAGGGGCGATAGCTTTCTTT.

The CDR3 DNA is TGTGCCAGCAGCGCACCGGGGCAAGAGACCCAGTACTTC. Its protein product is CASSAPGQETQYF. This chain links TRBV5-4 with TRBJ2-5; D perhaps matches TRBD2 (5 bases). Trimming took off 4 bases at V and 2 bases at J, with 9 bases between the two ends. Germline CDR1 is SGHNT and CDR2 is YYREEE (reference sequence). CDR3 length equals 13 residues.